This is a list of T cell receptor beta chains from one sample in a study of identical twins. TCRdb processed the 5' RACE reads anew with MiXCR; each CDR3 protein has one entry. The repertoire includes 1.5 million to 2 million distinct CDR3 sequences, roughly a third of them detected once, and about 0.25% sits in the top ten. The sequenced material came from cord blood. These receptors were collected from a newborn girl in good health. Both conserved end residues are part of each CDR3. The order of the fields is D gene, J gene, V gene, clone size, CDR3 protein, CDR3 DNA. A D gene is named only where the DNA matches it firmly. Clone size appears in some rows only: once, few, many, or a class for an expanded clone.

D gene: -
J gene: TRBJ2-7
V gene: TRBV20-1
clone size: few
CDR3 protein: CSAANLNRLYEQYF
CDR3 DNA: TGCAGTGCGGCCAACTTGAACCGGTTGTACGAGCAGTACTTC

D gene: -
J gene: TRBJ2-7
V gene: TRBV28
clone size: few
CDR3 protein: CASIPGSGVGAQYF
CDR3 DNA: TGTGCCAGCATCCCAGGGTCGGGGGTTGGGGCGCAGTACTTC

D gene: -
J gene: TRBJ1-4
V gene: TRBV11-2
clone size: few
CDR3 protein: CASSFAGLRAEKLFF
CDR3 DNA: TGTGCCAGCAGTTTTGCGGGTTTACGTGCCGAAAAACTGTTTTTT

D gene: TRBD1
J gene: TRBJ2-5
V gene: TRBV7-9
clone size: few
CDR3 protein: CASSYTGGETQYF
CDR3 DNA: TGTGCCAGCAGTTATACAGGGGGCGAGACCCAGTACTTC

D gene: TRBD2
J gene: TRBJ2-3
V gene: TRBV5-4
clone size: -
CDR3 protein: CASSFVLAGTDTQYF
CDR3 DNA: TGTGCCAGCAGCTTCGTATTAGCGGGAACAGATACGCAGTATTTT

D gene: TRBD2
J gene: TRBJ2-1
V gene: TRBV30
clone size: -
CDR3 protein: CAWSVGSGGANEQFF
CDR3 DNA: TGTGCCTGGAGTGTAGGGAGCGGGGGGGCGAATGAGCAGTTCTTC

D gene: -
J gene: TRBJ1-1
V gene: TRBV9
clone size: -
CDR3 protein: CASSVGPPLEAFF
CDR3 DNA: TGTGCCAGCAGCGTAGGACCGCCTCTTGAAGCTTTCTTT

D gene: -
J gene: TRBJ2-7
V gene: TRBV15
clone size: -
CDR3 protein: CATSNRLVGNEQYF
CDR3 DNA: TGTGCCACCAGCAATAGACTAGTTGGCAATGAGCAGTACTTC

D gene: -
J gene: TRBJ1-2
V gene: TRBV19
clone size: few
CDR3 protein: CASSIGGLNYGYTF
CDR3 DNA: TGTGCCAGTAGTATTGGGGGACTCAACTATGGCTACACCTTC

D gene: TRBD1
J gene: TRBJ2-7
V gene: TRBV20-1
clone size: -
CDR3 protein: CSADRGPTYEQYF
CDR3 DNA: TGCAGTGCCGACAGGGGTCCCACCTACGAGCAGTACTTC

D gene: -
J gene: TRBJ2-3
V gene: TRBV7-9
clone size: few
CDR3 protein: CASSWTEVTNTQYF
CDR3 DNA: TGTGCCAGCAGCTGGACAGAGGTCACCAATACGCAGTATTTT

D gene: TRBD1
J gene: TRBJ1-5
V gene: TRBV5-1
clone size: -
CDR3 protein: CASSQDRGHSNQPQHF
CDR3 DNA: TGCGCCAGCAGCCAGGACAGGGGTCATAGCAATCAGCCCCAGCATTTT

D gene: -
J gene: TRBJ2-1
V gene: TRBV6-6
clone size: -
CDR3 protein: CASSQWGGYDEQFF
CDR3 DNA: TGTGCCAGCAGCCAGTGGGGGGGCTATGATGAGCAGTTCTTC

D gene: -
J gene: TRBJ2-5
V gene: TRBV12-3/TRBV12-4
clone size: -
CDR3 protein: CASSPTSRGIAGEQYF
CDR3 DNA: TGTGCCAGCAGCCCTACTTCTCGAGGCATTGCTGGTGAGCAGTACTTC

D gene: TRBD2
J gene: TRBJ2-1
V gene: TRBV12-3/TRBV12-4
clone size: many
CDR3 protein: CASVPGLDNEQFF
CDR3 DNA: TGTGCCAGCGTCCCGGGACTAGACAATGAGCAGTTCTTC

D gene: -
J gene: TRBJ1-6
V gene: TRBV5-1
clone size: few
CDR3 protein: CASSLSEEAPPHF
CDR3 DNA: TGCGCCAGCAGCTTGTCGGAAGAGGCACCCCCCCACTTT

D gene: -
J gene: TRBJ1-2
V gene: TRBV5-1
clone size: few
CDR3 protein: CASSSWGRSKAELYGYTF
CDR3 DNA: TGCGCCAGCAGCTCATGGGGACGGTCTAAGGCCGAACTCTATGGCTACACCTTC

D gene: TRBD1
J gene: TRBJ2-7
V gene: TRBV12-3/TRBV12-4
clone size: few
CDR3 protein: CASSSSFRDRSSYEQYF
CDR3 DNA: TGTGCCAGCAGCTCTTCCTTCCGGGACAGGAGCTCCTACGAGCAGTACTTC

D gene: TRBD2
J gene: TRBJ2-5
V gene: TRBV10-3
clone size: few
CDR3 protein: CAISGSASGIQETQYF
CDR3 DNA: TGTGCCATCAGTGGTTCGGCTAGCGGGATTCAAGAGACCCAGTACTTC

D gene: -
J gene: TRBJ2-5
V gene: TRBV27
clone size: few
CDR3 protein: CASSLGHPETQYF
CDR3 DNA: TGTGCCAGCAGTTTAGGGCATCCAGAGACCCAGTACTTC

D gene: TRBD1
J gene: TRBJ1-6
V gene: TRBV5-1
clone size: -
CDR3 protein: CASSPQTGEGSPLHF
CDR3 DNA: TGCGCCAGCAGCCCCCAGACAGGGGAAGGCTCACCCCTCCACTTT

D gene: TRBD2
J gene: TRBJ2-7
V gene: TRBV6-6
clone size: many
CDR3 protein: CASLSLGGYEQYF
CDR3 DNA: TGTGCCAGCCTTTCCCTCGGGGGGTACGAGCAGTACTTC

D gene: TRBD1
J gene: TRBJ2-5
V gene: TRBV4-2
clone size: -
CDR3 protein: CASSLRQGVETQYF
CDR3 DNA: TGTGCCAGCAGCCTGCGACAGGGTGTAGAGACCCAGTACTTC

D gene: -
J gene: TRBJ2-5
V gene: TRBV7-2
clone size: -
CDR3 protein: CASSLGASAYQETQYF
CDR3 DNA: TGTGCCAGCAGCTTAGGTGCCAGCGCCTACCAAGAGACCCAGTACTTC

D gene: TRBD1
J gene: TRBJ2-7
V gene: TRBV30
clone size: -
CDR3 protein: CAWSDRDRGYEQYF
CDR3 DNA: TGTGCCTGGAGCGATAGGGACAGGGGCTACGAGCAGTACTTC

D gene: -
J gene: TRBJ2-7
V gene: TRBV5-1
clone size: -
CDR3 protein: CASSSLTGLPIEQYF
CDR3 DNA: TGCGCCAGCAGCTCGCTGACAGGTTTGCCCATCGAGCAGTACTTC

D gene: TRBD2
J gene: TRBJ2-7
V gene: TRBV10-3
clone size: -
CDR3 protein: CAISDPTSGRTYEQYF
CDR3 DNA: TGTGCCATCAGTGACCCGACTAGCGGGAGAACCTACGAGCAGTACTTC

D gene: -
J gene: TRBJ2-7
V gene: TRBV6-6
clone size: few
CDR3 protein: CASSYDKSYEQYF
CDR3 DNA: TGTGCCAGCAGTTACGACAAATCCTACGAGCAGTACTTC

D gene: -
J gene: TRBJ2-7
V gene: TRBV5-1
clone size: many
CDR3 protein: CASSPTSYEQYF
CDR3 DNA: TGTGCCAGCAGCCCCACCTCCTACGAGCAGTACTTC

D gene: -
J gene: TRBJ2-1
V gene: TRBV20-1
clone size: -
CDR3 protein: CSAISGNSYNEQFF
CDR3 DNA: TGCAGTGCTATCAGCGGAAACTCCTACAATGAGCAGTTCTTC

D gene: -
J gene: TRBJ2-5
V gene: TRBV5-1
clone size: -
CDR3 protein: CASSPPSAYQETQYF
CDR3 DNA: TGCGCCAGCAGCCCGCCTAGCGCTTACCAAGAGACCCAGTACTTC

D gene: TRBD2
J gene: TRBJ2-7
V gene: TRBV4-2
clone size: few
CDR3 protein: CASSQVLWTSGGYEQYF
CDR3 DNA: TGTGCCAGCAGCCAAGTTCTTTGGACTAGCGGGGGCTACGAGCAGTACTTC

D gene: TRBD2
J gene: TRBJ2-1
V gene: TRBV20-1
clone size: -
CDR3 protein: CSETSGRGNEQFF
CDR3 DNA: TGCAGTGAGACTAGCGGGAGGGGTAATGAGCAGTTCTTC

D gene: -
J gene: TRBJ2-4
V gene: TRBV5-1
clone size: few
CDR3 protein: CASSFMPARGEKNIQYF
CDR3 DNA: TGCGCCAGCAGCTTCATGCCGGCGCGTGGCGAAAAAAACATTCAGTACTTC

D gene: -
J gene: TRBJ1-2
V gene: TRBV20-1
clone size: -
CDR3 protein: CSARDSGFGGYTF
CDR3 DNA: TGCAGTGCTAGAGATTCAGGGTTCGGTGGCTACACCTTC

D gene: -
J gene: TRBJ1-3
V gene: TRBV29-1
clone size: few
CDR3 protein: CSVYVSGNTIYF
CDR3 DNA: TGCAGCGTCTACGTATCTGGAAACACCATATATTTT

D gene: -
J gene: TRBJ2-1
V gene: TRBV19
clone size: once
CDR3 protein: CASSIDRVVRFF
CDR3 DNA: TGTGCCAGTAGTATAGACAGGGTGGTAAGGTTCTTC

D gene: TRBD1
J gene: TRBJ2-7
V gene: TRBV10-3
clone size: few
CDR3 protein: CAISPGQQTYEQYF
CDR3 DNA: TGTGCCATCAGCCCGGGACAGCAGACCTACGAGCAGTACTTC

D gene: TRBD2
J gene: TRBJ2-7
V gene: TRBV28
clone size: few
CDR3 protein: CASSFWGGYEQYF
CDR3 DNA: TGTGCCAGCAGTTTTTGGGGGGGCTACGAGCAGTACTTC

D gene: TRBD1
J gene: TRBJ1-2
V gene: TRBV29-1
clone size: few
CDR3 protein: CSVERGLEGYTF
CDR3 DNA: TGCAGCGTTGAGAGGGGGCTAGAAGGCTACACCTTC

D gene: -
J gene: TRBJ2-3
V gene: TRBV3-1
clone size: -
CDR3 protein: CASSQGTGGSTDTQYF
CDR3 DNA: TGTGCCAGCAGCCAAGGTACTGGGGGAAGCACAGATACGCAGTATTTT

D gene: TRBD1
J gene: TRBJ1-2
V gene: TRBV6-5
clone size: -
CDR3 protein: CASSRGTARYGYTF
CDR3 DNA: TGTGCCAGCAGCCGAGGGACAGCCCGCTATGGCTACACCTTC

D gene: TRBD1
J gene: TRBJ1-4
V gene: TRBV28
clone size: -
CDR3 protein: CASSARNRGYEKLFF
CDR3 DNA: TGTGCCAGCAGTGCTCGTAACAGGGGCTATGAAAAACTGTTTTTT

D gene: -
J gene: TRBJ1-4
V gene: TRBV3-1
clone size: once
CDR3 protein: CASSLVPLGTNEKLFF
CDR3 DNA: TGTGCCAGCAGCCTCGTCCCTCTGGGAACTAATGAAAAACTGTTTTTT

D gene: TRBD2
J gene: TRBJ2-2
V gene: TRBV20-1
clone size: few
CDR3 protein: CSAKTSGRVNTGELFF
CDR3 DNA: TGCAGTGCTAAGACTAGCGGGAGGGTGAACACCGGGGAGCTGTTTTTT

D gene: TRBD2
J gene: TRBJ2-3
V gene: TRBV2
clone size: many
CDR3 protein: CASPFRGTSGTDTQYF
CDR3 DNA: TGTGCCAGCCCTTTCCGAGGGACTAGCGGGACCGATACGCAGTATTTT

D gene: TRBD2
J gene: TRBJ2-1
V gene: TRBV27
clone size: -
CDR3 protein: CASGLSGRGINEQFF
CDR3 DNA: TGTGCCAGCGGCCTTTCCGGGAGGGGTATCAATGAGCAGTTCTTC

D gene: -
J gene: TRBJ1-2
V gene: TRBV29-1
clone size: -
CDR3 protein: CSDGPANYGYTF
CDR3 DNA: TGCAGCGACGGACCAGCTAACTATGGCTACACCTTC

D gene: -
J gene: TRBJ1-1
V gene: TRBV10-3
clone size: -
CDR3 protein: CAISESWGTEAFF
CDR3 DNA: TGTGCCATCAGTGAGTCTTGGGGAACTGAAGCTTTCTTT

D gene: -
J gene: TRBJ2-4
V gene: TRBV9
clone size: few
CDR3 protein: CASSSLENIQYF
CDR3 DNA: TGTGCCAGCAGCTCCCTAGAAAACATTCAGTACTTC

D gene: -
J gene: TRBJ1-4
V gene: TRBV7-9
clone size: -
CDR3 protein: CASSLETVEKLFF
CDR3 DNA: TGTGCCAGCAGCTTAGAGACAGTCGAAAAACTGTTTTTT

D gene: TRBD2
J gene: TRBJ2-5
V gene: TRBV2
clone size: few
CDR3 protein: CASSGTSGRQETQYF
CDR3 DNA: TGTGCCAGCAGCGGGACTAGCGGGAGGCAAGAGACCCAGTACTTC